These 26 T cell receptor beta chains came from one sample sequenced in a study of T-cell reconstitution after alpha-beta-depleted transplantation in children. Unique molecular identifiers were incorporated into the prepared TCRbeta library. Each CDR3 protein gets one entry after TCRdb re-called the PCR reads with MiXCR. The sample records approximately 1,000,000 distinct CDR3 sequences, 25% to 35% being singletons. The specimen was PBMCs, mostly from graft donor cells, collected 360 days after TCRalphabeta/CD19-depleted stem cell transplant. The receptors shown here come from a boy under three years old who had a stem cell transplant for SCID, so the T cells may come from the graft donor.

This chain links TRBV7-6 with TRBJ2-1, with D possibly matching TRBD1 (5 bases). V was shortened by 0 bases and J by 6 bases, with 15 bases between the two germline ends. Germline V CDR1 and CDR2: SGHVS, FNYEAQ. The CDR3 has 16 residues. As DNA, the CDR3 is TGTGCCAGCAGCTTAGCGAATCGGTGGGGCCGCAATGAGCAGTTCTTC. It is translated as CASSLANRWGRNEQFF.

The chain links TRBV7-9 to TRBJ1-1; TRBD1 aligns across 7 bases. Germline V gene data show CDR1 as SEHNR and CDR2 as FQNEAQ (reference sequence). The CDR3 sequence is 12 residues long. V shed 5 bases, J shed 11 bases, and the junction held 8 bases outside the gene matches. CDR3 in amino acids: CASSRGQRVAFF. The CDR3 coding sequence is TGTGCCAGCAGCAGGGGACAGAGGGTCGCTTTCTTT.

V is TRBV20-1 and J is TRBJ1-5; D gene ambiguous. CDR3 length equals 14 residues. CDR1 and CDR2 from the germline V gene are DFQATT and SNEGSKA (reference sequence). V was shortened by 3 bases and J by 2 bases, with 11 bases between the two germline ends. The CDR3 nucleotides read TGCAGTGCTAGCCCCCTCCAGGGCAATCAGCCCCAGCATTTT. The encoded protein is CSASPLQGNQPQHF.

The chain uses TRBV12-3 or TRBV12-4 and TRBJ2-7, with a weak D call TRBD1 (6 bases). Trimming took 6 bases from V and 5 from J, leaving 17 bases between them. This CDR3 contains 14 residues. The CDR3 spells CASSFRTGFNEQYF. The CDR3 nucleotides read TGTGCCAGCAGCTTCCGAACAGGGTTTAACGAGCAGTACTTC.

This clonotype was recorded only once. V is TRBV6-6 and J is TRBJ1-2; the D gene is possibly TRBD1 (5 bases). Germline CDR1 and CDR2: MNHNY and SVGAGI (reference sequence). The ends were cut back, 2 bases at V and 3 bases at J, with 7 bases in the middle. The CDR3 is 13 residues long. CDR3 coding DNA: TGTGCCAGCAGTTACCCGGGGGACTATGGCTACACCTTC. Translated, it gives CASSYPGDYGYTF.

In its sample, this clonotype was seen a few times. The chain joins TRBV4-3 to TRBJ1-1; D may be TRBD1 (5 bases). This CDR3 is built from 15 residues. Trimming removed 2 bases from V and 4 bases from J, with 14 bases in between. Germline assignment: CDR1 LGHNA and CDR2 YSLEER. CDR3 bases: TGCGCCAGCAGCCAATCCCGGGGCATCCTCACTGAAGCTTTCTTT. Protein sequence: CASSQSRGILTEAFF.

This clonotype turned up a few times. CDR3 in DNA: TGTGCCAGCAGCCCGACAGGGGGACCAAACTATGGCTACACCTTC. Translating it yields CASSPTGGPNYGYTF. This chain joins TRBV28 and TRBJ1-2; 9 bases align to TRBD1. This CDR3 is built from 15 residues. The germline V gene encodes CDR1 MDHEN and CDR2 SYDVKM. V lost 6 bases to trimming and J lost 2 bases; unmatched junction nucleotides: 7.

V usage is TRBV20-1 and J usage is TRBJ2-6, with 8 positions matching TRBD1. From germline, CDR1 is DFQATT and CDR2 SNEGSKA (reference sequence). CDR3 size: 16 residues. Unmatched junction bases numbered 4, after V lost 3 bases and J lost 0 bases. The CDR3 bases are TGCAGTGCTAGTGGGACAGGCAGCTCTGGGGCCAACGTCCTGACTTTC. It translates to CSASGTGSSGANVLTF.

The rearrangement joins TRBV12-3 or TRBV12-4 to TRBJ2-2; D not certain. The CDR3 runs to 14 residues. Between the trimmed V and J ends, which lost 4 bases and 3 bases, there was a span of 9 bases. The CDR3 loop reads CASSSSWDTGELFF. Written as DNA, the CDR3 is TGTGCCAGCAGTTCTTCTTGGGACACCGGGGAGCTGTTTTTT.

The chain couples TRBV5-1 to TRBJ2-3; D remains unclear. The CDR3 contains 15 residues. The germline V and J ends were trimmed by 0 bases and 4 bases, with 12 bases remaining between them. Germline values: CDR1 SGHRS, CDR2 YFSETQ. The CDR3 loop is CASSLVALISDTQYF. DNA for the CDR3: TGCGCCAGCAGCTTGGTGGCATTAATATCAGATACGCAGTATTTT.

This clonotype was observed a few times. This rearrangement joins TRBV19 to TRBJ2-7, with 12 bases identical to TRBD1. J lost 5 bases, V lost 7 bases, and 9 bases had no gene match. The CDR3 totals 15 residues. The germline V gene encodes CDR1 LNHDA and CDR2 SQIVND (reference sequence). CDR3 protein: CASNFAGTGGHEQYF. The CDR3 DNA reads as TGTGCCAGTAATTTCGCCGGGACAGGGGGCCACGAGCAGTACTTC.

A few counts support this clonotype. This chain connects TRBV28 to TRBJ2-1; weak D call: TRBD1 (6 bases). Germline V CDR1 and CDR2: MDHEN, SYDVKM. The CDR3 is 14 residues long. Trimming took 4 bases from V and 6 from J, leaving 13 bases between them. As DNA, the CDR3 is TGTGCCAGCAGTTCCAGAGGGGGAACCAATGAGCAGTTCTTC. This gives the protein CASSSRGGTNEQFF.

The chain couples TRBV6-5 to TRBJ1-1; D remains ambiguous. This CDR3 region has 14 residues. Germline V lookup: CDR1 MNHEY, CDR2 SVGAGI. Trimming pared 6 bases from V and 1 base from J, leaving 12 bases between. As DNA, the CDR3 is TGTGCCAGCAGATTAGGGCTGACGAACACTGAAGCTTTCTTT. This gives the protein CASRLGLTNTEAFF.

There are many counts of this clonotype. The V call is TRBV3-1, the J call TRBJ2-7, with D possibly TRBD2 on 5 matching bases. CDR1 and CDR2 (germline): LGHDT, YNNKEL (reference sequence). The CDR3 is made up of 16 amino acids. Trimming shortened V by 1 base and J by 1 base, and 14 bases separated the two germline ends. CDR3 region: CASSQVAAAFSYEQYF. In nucleotides, the CDR3 is TGTGCCAGCAGCCAAGTAGCAGCGGCGTTTTCCTACGAGCAGTACTTC.

V and J are TRBV2 and TRBJ2-5, with TRBD1 matching over 8 bases. This CDR3 is built from 16 residues. Germline loops: CDR1 SNHLY, CDR2 FYNNEI. V lost 6 bases, J lost 0 bases, and 9 bases stayed unmatched. The CDR3 region is CASSHYSGGYQETQYF. DNA of the CDR3: TGTGCCAGCAGCCACTACTCAGGGGGCTACCAAGAGACCCAGTACTTC.

The gene calls are TRBV7-9 and TRBJ2-5, with a tentative D call TRBD2 (5 bases). Between the trimmed V and J ends, which lost 5 bases and 3 bases, there was a span of 13 bases. Germline-derived CDR1 and CDR2 are SEHNR and FQNEAQ (reference sequence). The CDR3 sequence is 14 residues long. The CDR3 loop is CASSPEIGKETQYF. The CDR3 DNA sequence: TGTGCCAGCAGCCCCGAGATCGGGAAAGAGACCCAGTACTTC.

The rearrangement links TRBV12-3 or TRBV12-4 to TRBJ1-3, with TRBD1 matching over 9 bases. CDR3 size: 16 residues. J lost 5 bases, V lost 3 bases, and 8 bases had no gene match. In DNA form, the CDR3 reads TGTGCCAGCAGTTTGGCCACAGGGGGCCCACGAAACACCATATATTTT. Translating it yields CASSLATGGPRNTIYF.

This rearrangement joins TRBV6-1 to TRBJ2-1, with TRBD2 identical over 9 bases. Germline CDR1 MNHNS, CDR2 SASEGT. There are 13 residues in the CDR3. J gave up 9 bases and V 11 bases, and 11 bases lay outside the gene matches. In nucleotides, the CDR3 is TGTGCCGGCGGGAGGGATAGACAGGGTGAGCAGTTCTTC. It encodes CAGGRDRQGEQFF.

The chain employs TRBV5-1 and TRBJ2-1; unclear D gene. This CDR3 is 13 amino acids long. CDR1 is SGHRS and CDR2 is YFSETQ in the germline V gene. V dropped 5 bases and J dropped 3 bases, with 9 bases sitting between them. In DNA, the CDR3 is TGCGCCAGCAGTTATCACCACTACAATGAGCAGTTCTTC. Translation: CASSYHHYNEQFF.

The chain couples TRBV19 to TRBJ1-1; D uncertain. The V end was cut by 4 bases, the J end by 10 bases, with 19 bases between. Per the germline V gene, CDR1 is LNHDA and CDR2 is SQIVND (reference sequence). This CDR3 is 14 amino acids long. The CDR3 nucleotides are TGTGCCAGTAGTACCCGGACGCCACCCATTACAGCTTTCTTT. Translating it yields CASSTRTPPITAFF. Together with reference TRBV19 and TRBJ1-1, the CDR3 gives the full variable domain: DGGITQSPKYLFRKEGQNVTLSCEQNLNHDAMYWYRQDPGQGLRLIYYSQIVNDFQKGDIAEGYSVSREKKESFPLTVTSAQKNPTAFYLCASSTRTPPITAFFGQGTRLTVV.

This chain uses TRBV6-2 or TRBV6-3 with TRBJ2-4; 14 bases agree with TRBD2. The CDR3 runs to 16 residues. After removal of 8 bases from V and 0 bases from J, the junction contained 3 bases not matched to a gene. Germline V gene lookup returns CDR1 MNHEY and CDR2 SVGEGT. CDR3 sequence: CASGLAGGLAKNIQYF. The CDR3 DNA sequence: TGTGCCAGCGGACTAGCGGGGGGCCTAGCCAAAAACATTCAGTACTTC.

This clonotype was recorded a few times. The chain links TRBV10-3 to TRBJ1-1; D perhaps matches TRBD1 (6 bases). The CDR3 consists of 14 residues. V was trimmed by 6 bases and J by 1 base, leaving 12 bases between them. Per germline, CDR1 ENHRY and CDR2 SYGVKD. The CDR3 loop reads CAIRRTERNTEAFF. The CDR3 DNA is TGTGCCATCAGAAGGACAGAGCGGAACACTGAAGCTTTCTTT.

This clonotype was observed once. The V call is TRBV5-1, the J call TRBJ2-5, with TRBD1 identical over 7 bases. J lost 0 bases, V lost 4 bases, and 12 bases had no gene match. The CDR3 extends over 17 amino acids. Germline assignment: CDR1 SGHRS and CDR2 YFSETQ. CDR3 residues: CASSLPRDSPYQETQYF. The CDR3 DNA follows: TGCGCCAGCAGCCTTCCCCGGGACAGCCCGTACCAAGAGACCCAGTACTTC.

The rearrangement joins TRBV10-3 to TRBJ1-1; D might be TRBD1 (5 bases). This CDR3 spans 14 amino acids. Trimming took 2 bases from V and 1 from J, leaving 8 bases between them. CDR1 and CDR2 (germline): ENHRY, SYGVKD. The CDR3 reads CAISEGTQNTEAFF. The CDR3 coding sequence is TGTGCCATCAGTGAGGGGACGCAGAACACTGAAGCTTTCTTT.

CDR3 sequence (DNA): TGTGCCAGCAGTTACGGGGCTAGCGGGGGGCTAAGCACAGATACGCAGTATTTT. It is translated as CASSYGASGGLSTDTQYF. The chain carries TRBV6-5 and TRBJ2-3; 11 bases are a match to TRBD2. There are 18 residues in the CDR3. Germline values: CDR1 MNHEY, CDR2 SVGAGI. The V and J ends lost 2 bases and 0 bases, in that order; junction bases with no gene match: 7.

CDR3 bases: TGCGCCAGCTCCGGACAGGGGAGCAATGAGCAGTTCTTC. Protein: CASSGQGSNEQFF. This rearrangement joins TRBV5-1 to TRBJ2-1, with 9 bases lining up with TRBD1. The CDR3 sequence is 13 residues long. CDR1 and CDR2 (germline): SGHRS, YFSETQ. J lost 6 bases, V lost 7 bases, and 5 bases had no gene match. Full variable domain (remainder filled in from reference TRBV5-1 and TRBJ2-1): KAGVTQTPRYLIKTRGQQVTLSCSPISGHRSVSWYQQTPGQGLQFLFEYFSETQRNKGNFPGRFSGRQFSNSRSEMNVSTLELGDSALYLCASSGQGSNEQFFGPGTRLTVL.